Each of the 27 T cell receptor beta chains below was sequenced from the same sample in a study of shared clonotypes between healthy human individuals (dated by TCRdb to 2019 to 2021). The library was produced with the immunoSEQ multiplex PCR assay. Held by TCRdb, this immuneACCESS table contains in-frame sequences only and omits some clones. Under half of the omission traces to an unresolved V gene where checked; the cause of the rest is unknown. For this sample the table gives 500,000 to 650,000 clones, of which just over 75% were detected only once. The biggest ten clones account for around 13% of the sample. Sequenced sample: PBMCs. The receptor set was obtained from a woman in her forties in good health. Some clones in this sample may be carry-over from other donors' samples.

This clone appeared a few times. This chain connects TRBV28 to TRBJ1-2; D is perhaps TRBD1 (6 bases). CDR1 MDHEN and CDR2 SYDVKM come from the germline V gene. The CDR3 extends over 13 amino acids. V gave up 6 bases and J gave up 1 base, with 9 bases separating them. For the CDR3, the DNA is TGTGCCAGCAGACAGGGTTTTAACTATGGCTACACCTTC. Translation: CASRQGFNYGYTF.

The rearrangement links TRBV7-6 to TRBJ2-2; D gene uncertain. CDR3 size: 16 residues. The germline V and J ends were trimmed by 3 bases and 1 base, with 12 bases remaining between them. Germline V gene sequence: CDR1 SGHVS, CDR2 FNYEAQ. DNA for the CDR3: TGTGCCAGCAGCTTTCGTGTATCAGGGAACACCGGGGAGCTGTTTTTT. Translation: CASSFRVSGNTGELFF.

The gene calls are TRBV15 and TRBJ1-5; no clear D. The CDR3 is made up of 14 amino acids. CDR1 and CDR2 from the germline V gene are LNHNV and YYDKDF (reference sequence). V dropped 4 bases and J dropped 5 bases, with 12 bases sitting between them. CDR3 DNA sequence: TGTGCCACCAGCAAAGGGATGGAAGATCAGCCCCAGCATTTT. It translates to CATSKGMEDQPQHF. Variable domain in full (rest from reference TRBV15 and TRBJ1-5): DAMVIQNPRYQVTQFGKPVTLSCSQTLNHNVMYWYQQKSSQAPKLLFHYYDKDFNNEADTPDNFQSRRPNTSFCFLDIRSPGLGDTAMYLCATSKGMEDQPQHFGDGTRLSIL.

The chain combines TRBV10-3 with TRBJ2-4, with D hard to call. The CDR3 spans 12 residues. The germline V gene has CDR1 ENHRY and CDR2 SYGVKD. V was trimmed by 4 bases and J by 5 bases, leaving 6 bases between them. The CDR3, as DNA: TGTGCCATCAGTGGCACTGAAAACATTCAGTACTTC. Translation gives CAISGTENIQYF.

V usage is TRBV11-2 and J usage is TRBJ2-7, with 7 bases matching TRBD1. After removal of 7 bases from V and 2 bases from J, the junction contained 5 bases not matched to a gene. Looked up from germline, CDR1 is SGHAT and CDR2 is FQNNGV. The CDR3 contains 13 residues. The CDR3 DNA sequence: TGTGCCAGCACCAGGGGGTTAGCCTACGAGCAGTACTTC. It codes for CASTRGLAYEQYF.

The rearrangement uses TRBV28 and TRBJ2-5, with TRBD2 matching over 7 bases. The V and J ends lost 2 bases and 5 bases, in that order; junction bases with no gene match: 11. This CDR3 region has 16 residues. CDR1 and CDR2 (germline): MDHEN, SYDVKM. The CDR3 sequence is CASSLRGGRGAETQYF. DNA for the CDR3: TGTGCCAGCAGTTTACGGGGAGGGAGGGGCGCCGAGACCCAGTACTTC.

The chain employs TRBV5-4 and TRBJ2-7, with 12 bases aligning to TRBD2. The CDR3 is 16 amino acids. The V segment lost 0 bases and the J segment 7 bases; nucleotides outside the gene matches: 8. Looked up from germline, CDR1 is SGHNT and CDR2 is YYREEE (reference sequence). This CDR3 is CASSLELAGGVGEQYF. CDR3 sequence (DNA): TGTGCCAGCAGCTTGGAACTAGCGGGAGGCGTCGGGGAGCAGTACTTC.

This clone has ten or more counts. The V gene is TRBV7-6, the J gene TRBJ2-7; 13 bases match TRBD2. The CDR3 runs 14 residues. Trimming took 7 bases from V and 4 from J; bases not matched to a gene: 4. CDR1 is SGHVS, CDR2 FNYEAQ, per germline. CDR3 residues: CASTPGLAGYEQYF. CDR3 sequence (DNA): TGTGCCAGCACCCCGGGACTAGCGGGATACGAGCAGTACTTC.

The chain carries TRBV25-1 and TRBJ2-2; TRBD1 agrees at 9 bases. The V segment lost 3 bases and the J segment 3 bases; nucleotides outside the gene matches: 5. In germline, CDR1 is MGHDK, CDR2 SYGVNS. This CDR3 has 16 residues. CDR3 residues: CASSDPGQGDTGELFF. The CDR3, as DNA: TGTGCCAGCAGTGACCCGGGACAGGGAGACACCGGGGAGCTGTTTTTT.

This chain joins TRBV30 and TRBJ1-2, with D possibly matching TRBD1 (5 bases). Germline V lookup: CDR1 GTSNPN, CDR2 SVGIG (reference sequence). This CDR3 has 13 amino acids. V was clipped by 5 bases and J by 8 bases, with 18 bases between them. CDR3 bases: TGTGCCTGGGGGACTGCCCTTTCTTGGGGCTACACCTTC. Protein sequence: CAWGTALSWGYTF.

This clone has a handful of counts. J is TRBJ2-3 and V is TRBV10-2; D gene ambiguous. Germline V CDR1 and CDR2: WSHSY, SAAADI. V was shortened by 6 bases and J by 4 bases, with 17 bases between the two germline ends. This CDR3 is built from 15 residues. CDR3 amino acids: CASRSGGGGADTQYF. DNA for the CDR3: TGCGCCAGCAGGTCAGGTGGTGGTGGGGCAGATACGCAGTATTTT.

This clone was observed a single time. This likely reflects a read error, since a far larger clone is one base away. This CDR3 fails to terminate in the conserved phenylalanine or tryptophan, so it likely reflects a read error. The J gene is TRBJ2-3, the V gene TRBV27; no clear D gene. Germline V gene lookup returns CDR1 MNHEY and CDR2 SMNVEV (reference sequence). Between the trimmed V and J ends, which lost 7 bases and 6 bases, there was a span of 14 bases. The CDR3 has 13 residues. CDR3 sequence (DNA): TGTGCCAGCACAAGGTCCCACGGTGATACGCAGTATTCT. This codes for CASTRSHGDTQYS.

Concerning this clone itself: The sample carries other DNA sequences with the same CDR3. The V call is TRBV6-4, the J call TRBJ2-3; D remains unclear. Between the trimmed V and J ends, which lost 4 bases and 0 bases, there was a span of 5 bases. The germline gives CDR1 MRHNA, CDR2 SNTAGT. This CDR3 is 13 amino acids long. CDR3 in DNA: TGTGCCAGCAGTGGGAGCAGCACAGATACGCAGTATTTT. The encoded protein is CASSGSSTDTQYF.

J is TRBJ1-2 and V is TRBV11-3; no clear D gene. CDR1 is SGHNT, CDR2 YENEEA, per germline. Trimming pared 5 bases from V and 4 bases from J, leaving 8 bases between. The CDR3 spans 12 residues. CDR3 protein: CASSRGGYGYTF. In DNA form, the CDR3 reads TGTGCCAGCAGCCGAGGAGGCTATGGCTACACCTTC.

This clone was counted once. Here the CDR3 reads CASSPKTGGTGELFF. The CDR3 DNA reads as TGTGCCAGCAGCCCCAAGACAGGGGGCACCGGGGAGCTGTTTTTT. The chain combines TRBV6-6 with TRBJ2-2; TRBD1 matches at 9 bases. Losses at the gene ends were 6 bases for V and 4 bases for J; bases not matched to a gene: 6. The germline V gene has CDR1 MNHNY and CDR2 SVGAGI (reference sequence). CDR3 length: 15 amino acids.

The gene calls are TRBV11-2 and TRBJ2-7, with a tentative D call TRBD1 (6 bases). The CDR3 extends over 16 amino acids. Germline V gives CDR1 SGHAT, CDR2 FQNNGV. The ends were cut back, 1 base at V and 3 bases at J, with 16 bases in the middle. The CDR3 DNA follows: TGTGCCAGCAGCTTAGGGACAGTCGCCTCGAGCTACGAGCAGTACTTC. It encodes CASSLGTVASSYEQYF.

The rearrangement joins TRBV2 to TRBJ1-4; unclear D gene. The CDR3 length is 13 residues. In germline, CDR1 is SNHLY, CDR2 FYNNEI. V lost 4 bases, J lost 8 bases, and 11 bases lay in between. The CDR3 DNA is TGTGCCAGCAGTGTCAACTTGGAGGAAAAACTGTTTTTT. Its protein is CASSVNLEEKLFF.

This clone was recorded many times. This chain joins TRBV2 and TRBJ1-1; D gene uncertain. The germline CDR1 and CDR2 sequences are SNHLY and FYNNEI. The CDR3 is made up of 12 amino acids. Between the trimmed V and J ends, which lost 2 bases and 11 bases, there was a span of 12 bases. The CDR3 loop is CASSESAVRAFF. The CDR3 DNA reads TGTGCCAGCAGTGAAAGTGCGGTTCGGGCTTTCTTT.

This clone was recorded many times. The chain joins TRBV11-3 to TRBJ2-1; D is undetermined. Germline assignment: CDR1 SGHNT and CDR2 YENEEA. This CDR3 comprises 15 residues. V was pared by 5 bases and J by 2 bases, with 13 bases between. CDR3 sequence reads: CASSPPVGAYNEQFF. The DNA for the CDR3 is TGTGCCAGCAGCCCCCCCGTTGGAGCCTACAATGAGCAGTTCTTC.

CDR3 DNA: TGTGCCAGCAGCTCCGCTTTTGGGGATGGGAGCAATCAGCCCCAGCATTTT. It encodes CASSSAFGDGSNQPQHF. The chain combines TRBV7-9 with TRBJ1-5; no clear D gene. Germline V gene sequence: CDR1 SEHNR, CDR2 FQNEAQ (reference sequence). The CDR3 spans 17 residues. Trimming stripped 4 bases from V and 1 base from J, with 17 bases between.

This sequence joins TRBV7-7 and TRBJ2-5; 8 nucleotides match TRBD1. Trimming at V came to 6 bases and at J to 4 bases, leaving 4 bases not matched to a gene. The CDR3 spans 13 residues. Germline assignment: CDR1 SSHAT and CDR2 FNYEAQ (reference sequence). The CDR3: CASSLDRAETQYF. Here the CDR3 DNA reads TGTGCCAGCAGTCTGGACAGGGCAGAGACCCAGTACTTC.

The V call is TRBV4-1, the J call TRBJ2-1; 12 nucleotides match TRBD2. Germline V lookup: CDR1 MGHRA, CDR2 YSYEKL. The V and J ends lost 4 bases and 8 bases, in that order; junction bases with no gene match: 12. This CDR3 comprises 17 residues. The CDR3 bases are TGCGCCAGCAGCCGTTACCTAGCGGGAGGGCCCCGCCATGAGCAGTTCTTC. It translates to CASSRYLAGGPRHEQFF.

The chain uses TRBV7-8 and TRBJ2-1, with 9 bases matching TRBD2. The germline gives CDR1 SGHVS, CDR2 FQNEAQ. The CDR3 runs 15 residues. Losses at the gene ends were 5 bases for V and 6 bases for J; bases not matched to a gene: 8. The CDR3 sequence is CASSISGSSPNEQFF. The DNA of the CDR3 is TGTGCCAGCAGCATTAGCGGGAGCTCCCCCAATGAGCAGTTCTTC.

This chain joins TRBV28 and TRBJ2-1; D is unclear. Germline CDR1 is MDHEN and CDR2 is SYDVKM. This CDR3 contains 16 residues. Trimming pared 2 bases from V and 0 bases from J, leaving 11 bases between. The CDR3 sequence is CASSLITPNSYNEQFF. In nucleotides, the CDR3 is TGTGCCAGCAGTTTAATTACGCCAAACTCCTACAATGAGCAGTTCTTC.

The rearrangement links TRBV20-1 to TRBJ1-1; possibly TRBD1 for D (6 bases). This CDR3 has 8 residues. Germline loops: CDR1 DFQATT, CDR2 SNEGSKA (reference sequence). The CDR3 sequence: CRAGEAFF. As DNA, the CDR3 is TGCAGGGCAGGGGAGGCTTTCTTT.

This CDR3 reads CASSLDGGGDTQYF. The CDR3 coding sequence is TGTGCCAGCAGCTTAGATGGGGGGGGAGATACGCAGTATTTT. The chain has TRBV7-2 and TRBJ2-3, with TRBD2 identical over 7 bases. There are 14 residues in the CDR3. Germline V gene sequence: CDR1 SGHTA, CDR2 FQGNSA. V gave up 1 base and J gave up 5 bases; unmatched junction bases: 3.

The chain links TRBV18 to TRBJ2-3, with 9 bases aligning to TRBD2. V shed 0 bases, J shed 0 bases, and the junction held 4 bases outside the gene matches. CDR1 KGHSH and CDR2 LQKENI come from the germline V gene. The CDR3 contains 17 residues. Written as DNA, the CDR3 is TGTGCCAGCTCACCACCTTATAGCGGGGGCAGCACAGATACGCAGTATTTT. This encodes CASSPPYSGGSTDTQYF.